This T cell receptor (beta chain) was obtained from a study of vaccination and CD4 T cells after COVID-19. This sample's treatment: roughly 10-day PBMC culture with coronavirus spike peptide pools or control peptides (ViraFEST assay). Oncomine TCR Beta short-read sequencing was applied to DNA from cultured CD4+ T cells. TCRdb re-called the PCR reads with MiXCR, one entry per CDR3 protein. Among roughly 24,000 distinct CDR3 sequences, 64% were seen once, and the ten largest hold about 4.9%. V was pared by 0 bases and J by 5 bases, with 13 bases between. Per the germline V gene, CDR1 is SGHVS and CDR2 is FNYEAQ. CDR3 length: 16 amino acids. Turning to this clonotype: Its antigen is not known.

Material: CD4+ T cells from blood, cultured in vitro. This sequence was found in a human donor who had recovered from COVID-19. This chain uses TRBV7-6 with TRBJ2-2; either TRBD1 or TRBD2 may supply D (6 bases each). The CDR3 DNA sequence: TGTGCCAGCAGCTTAGCGGGGGGCCCTAGGACCGGGGAGCTGTTTTTT. Translation gives CASSLAGGPRTGELFF.